This T cell receptor beta chain was recorded in a study of immune heterogeneity within non-small cell lung tumors. Overall study: It was found that the tumors were 4 squamous cell carcinomas, over nine non-squamous carcinomas and 1 not otherwise specified. Findings and caveats of the study: Identical dominant CDR3 beta clonotypes were found recurring across a patient's tumor sites, along with site-unique high-frequency clones.

The table lists this clonotype with a few counts. As yet, its antigen is unknown. It was a multiplex PCR that amplified TCR beta CDR3, with 32 V and 13 J primers. TCRdb ran MiXCR on the multiplex PCR reads and lists one entry per CDR3 protein. The sample holds around 29,000 distinct CDR3 sequences, around 30% seen once. The starting template was genomic DNA from bulk tumor, about 600 ng per sample. Each primary tumor yielded several biopsies, collected far apart from one another at surgery. Curative surgery was undertaken by patients, who had untreated, newly diagnosed non-small cell lung cancer. Every donor was a newly diagnosed non-small cell lung cancer patient having surgery with curative intent. The CDR3 loop spans 14 amino acids. V was cut by 2 bases and J by 8 bases, with 18 bases left in between. Per germline, CDR1 GTSNPN and CDR2 SVGIG (reference sequence).

This TCR was recovered from a man aged 35 to 55 with non-small cell lung cancer. This sequence joins TRBV30 and TRBJ1-2; tentatively, D is TRBD1 (6 bases). The sample comprised lung tumor tissue. CDR3 residues: CAWSKTGRGGGYTF. CDR3 coding DNA: TGTGCCTGGAGTAAAACAGGGAGAGGTGGAGGCTACACCTTC.